This T cell receptor (beta chain) emerged from a study of tumor-infiltrating lymphocytes in primary liver carcinoma. The overall study: Surgical resection served as treatment for the primary liver carcinoma of these patients.

From approximately 0.5 ug of total RNA, TCR beta-specific cDNA was reverse-transcribed using a constant-region primer. Libraries for TCR beta were built through three nested multiplex PCR rounds, which together made up a slightly modified ARM-PCR procedure. TCRdb reanalysed the multiplex PCR reads using MiXCR and keeps one entry per CDR3 protein. The sample consists of about 310,000 distinct CDR3 sequences, roughly 60% of them appearing once. Comment on this clonotype: Its ends do not fully match the called genes, so a read error is possible.

Alongside blood RNA obtained from unsorted whole blood, germline DNA was also extracted. The patients carried chronic HBV infection and had received no treatment. The receptor was derived from a woman under 40 with primary liver carcinoma and hepatitis B virus infection. The sequencing sample was made of peripheral blood.

CDR3 region: CASRFPDRGTGELFF. For the CDR3, the DNA is TGTGCCAGCCGCTTCCCGGACAGGGGGACCGGGGAGTTGTTTTTT. This sequence joins TRBV11-2 and TRBJ2-2, with 10 bases fitting TRBD1. The V gene's germline CDR1 is SGHAT and CDR2 FQNNGV. This CDR3 contains 15 residues.